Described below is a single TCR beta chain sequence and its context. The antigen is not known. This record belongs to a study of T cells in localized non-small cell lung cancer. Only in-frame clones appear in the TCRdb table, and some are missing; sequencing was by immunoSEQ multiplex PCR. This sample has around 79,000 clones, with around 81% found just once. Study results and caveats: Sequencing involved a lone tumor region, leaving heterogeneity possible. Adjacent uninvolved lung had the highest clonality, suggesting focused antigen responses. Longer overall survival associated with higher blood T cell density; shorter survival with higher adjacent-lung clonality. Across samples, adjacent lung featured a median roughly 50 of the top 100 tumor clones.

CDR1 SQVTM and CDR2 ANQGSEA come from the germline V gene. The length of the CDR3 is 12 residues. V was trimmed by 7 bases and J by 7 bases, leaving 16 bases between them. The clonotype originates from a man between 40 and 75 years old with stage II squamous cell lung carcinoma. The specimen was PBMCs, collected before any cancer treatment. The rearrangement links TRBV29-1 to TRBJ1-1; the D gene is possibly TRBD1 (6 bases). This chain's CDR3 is CSAVTGIGEAFF. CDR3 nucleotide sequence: TGCAGCGCGGTTACAGGGATAGGTGAAGCTTTCTTT.